The rows below give T cell receptor beta chains drawn from one sample of a study of T cells in Graves' hyperthyroidism and ophthalmopathy. One entry per CDR3 protein results from TCRdb running MiXCR on the multiplex PCR reads. The sample yields 700,000 or so distinct CDR3 sequences, roughly 15% seen once. Sequencing was performed on blood. All receptors come from a man younger than 35 with Graves' hyperthyroidism. CDR3s include the opening cysteine and the closing phenylalanine or tryptophan. The D gene is left open where the match is weak. Clone size is stated in some rows and not others, as once, few, many or a class when expanded.

D gene	V gene	J gene	clone size	CDR3 protein	CDR3 DNA
TRBD2	TRBV29-1	TRBJ2-5	.	CSVTVGGEGTQYF	TGCAGCGTTACCGTGGGGGGGGAGGGGACCCAGTACTTC
.	TRBV11-3	TRBJ2-5	.	CASSDSGARETQYF	TGTGCCAGCAGCGACTCAGGGGCCCGGGAGACCCAGTACTTC
.	TRBV12-3/TRBV12-4	TRBJ2-1	many	CASSSGYEQFF	TGTGCCAGCAGTTCCGGATATGAGCAGTTCTTC
TRBD1	TRBV29-1	TRBJ2-6	.	CSALTGSGANVLTF	TGCAGCGCCTTGACAGGGAGTGGGGCCAACGTCCTGACTTTC
TRBD2	TRBV6-2/TRBV6-3	TRBJ2-5	.	CASSFITTSGRKETQYF	TGTGCCAGCAGTTTCATAACGACTAGCGGGAGGAAAGAGACCCAGTACTTC
TRBD2	TRBV29-1	TRBJ2-5	.	CSVELAGGPETQYF	TGCAGCGTTGAGTTAGCGGGAGGGCCGGAGACCCAGTACTTC
.	TRBV28	TRBJ2-5	many	CASSLKRETQYF	TGTGCCAGCAGTTTAAAGCGGGAGACCCAGTACTTC
.	TRBV7-9	TRBJ1-2	.	CASSLDDTPPSYGYTF	TGTGCCAGCAGCTTAGATGACACCCCCCCGAGCTATGGCTACACCTTC
TRBD2	TRBV5-1	TRBJ2-1	few	CASSHRREGPNEQFF	TGCGCCAGCAGCCATCGGCGGGAGGGCCCCAATGAGCAGTTCTTC
TRBD1	TRBV18	TRBJ2-7	.	CASSPLPMGQGYEQYF	TGTGCCAGCTCACCACTCCCGATGGGACAGGGCTACGAGCAGTACTTC
TRBD1	TRBV20-1	TRBJ2-7	many	CSASNPQGANPSYEQYF	TGCAGTGCTTCAAATCCCCAGGGGGCAAATCCCTCCTACGAGCAGTACTTC
.	TRBV6-1	TRBJ2-3	.	CASTTGLASGTQYF	TGTGCCAGCACCACGGGGCTGGCCTCGGGTACGCAGTATTTT
TRBD2	TRBV7-6	TRBJ2-1	.	CASSAILAGGDEQFF	TGTGCCAGCAGCGCAATACTAGCGGGAGGAGATGAGCAGTTCTTC
.	TRBV28	TRBJ2-5	.	CASSTPYETQYF	TGTGCCAGCAGCACTCCGTACGAGACCCAGTACTTC
.	TRBV7-2	TRBJ2-7	.	CASSLATSLVYEQYF	TGTGCCAGCAGCTTAGCGACTAGTTTAGTCTACGAGCAGTACTTC
.	TRBV24-1	TRBJ2-1	.	CATGGPPPVNEQFF	TGTGCCACCGGGGGACCCCCCCCTGTGAATGAGCAGTTCTTC
TRBD1	TRBV4-2	TRBJ2-2	few	CASSQTGTENTGELFF	TGTGCCAGCAGCCAAACCGGGACAGAGAACACCGGGGAGCTGTTTTTT
TRBD2	TRBV24-1	TRBJ2-3	.	CATSDPEPAGESTDTQYF	TGTGCCACCAGTGATCCCGAGCCAGCGGGAGAAAGCACAGATACGCAGTATTTT
TRBD1	TRBV24-1	TRBJ2-1	.	CATSGSGDRGLDEQFF	TGTGCCACCAGTGGGTCTGGGGACAGGGGATTGGATGAGCAGTTCTTC
.	TRBV28	TRBJ2-2	many	CASSSRGYTGELFF	TGTGCCAGCAGTAGTCGGGGGTACACCGGGGAGCTGTTTTTT
.	TRBV19	TRBJ1-2	.	CASSIQENYGYTF	TGTGCCAGTAGTATCCAGGAGAACTATGGCTACACCTTC
TRBD2	TRBV7-9	TRBJ2-1	many	CASSSTSGRAGYNEQFF	TGTGCCAGCAGCTCGACTAGCGGGAGGGCCGGATACAATGAGCAGTTCTTC
.	TRBV12-3/TRBV12-4	TRBJ1-1	once	CASSFRPGAILNTEAFF	TGTGCCAGCAGTTTCCGGCCAGGGGCTATCCTGAACACTGAAGCTTTCTTT
TRBD1	TRBV11-3	TRBJ2-1	few	CASSWGTVLEQFF	TGTGCCAGCAGCTGGGGGACAGTACTTGAGCAGTTCTTC
.	TRBV6-1	TRBJ2-4	few	CASSEALYDTNIAKNIQYF	TGTGCCAGCAGTGAAGCGCTCTATGACACGAACATAGCCAAAAACATTCAGTACTTC
TRBD1	TRBV29-1	TRBJ1-2	few	CSVASETGGGGYTF	TGCAGCGTTGCTTCCGAGACAGGGGGCGGTGGCTACACCTTC
.	TRBV9	TRBJ2-3	few	CASSVEAAIGTDTQYF	TGTGCCAGCAGCGTCGAAGCGGCCATAGGGACAGATACGCAGTATTTT
TRBD1	TRBV10-3	TRBJ2-5	many	CAISERDRGTKETQYF	TGTGCCATCAGTGAAAGGGACAGGGGGACCAAAGAGACCCAGTACTTC
TRBD2	TRBV2	TRBJ2-3	many	CAGRGTSTDTQYF	TGTGCCGGGAGGGGCACGAGCACAGATACGCAGTATTTT